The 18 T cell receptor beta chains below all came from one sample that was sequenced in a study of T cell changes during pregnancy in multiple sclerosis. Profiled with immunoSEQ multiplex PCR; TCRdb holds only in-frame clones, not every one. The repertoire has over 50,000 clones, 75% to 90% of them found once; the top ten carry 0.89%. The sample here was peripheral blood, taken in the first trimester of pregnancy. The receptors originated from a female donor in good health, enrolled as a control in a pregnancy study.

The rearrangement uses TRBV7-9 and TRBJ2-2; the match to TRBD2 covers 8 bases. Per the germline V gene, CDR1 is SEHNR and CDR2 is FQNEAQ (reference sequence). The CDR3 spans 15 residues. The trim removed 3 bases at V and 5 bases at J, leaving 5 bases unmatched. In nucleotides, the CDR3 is TGTGCCAGCAGCTTTACCGGGACTAGGACCGGGGAGCTGTTTTTT. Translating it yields CASSFTGTRTGELFF.

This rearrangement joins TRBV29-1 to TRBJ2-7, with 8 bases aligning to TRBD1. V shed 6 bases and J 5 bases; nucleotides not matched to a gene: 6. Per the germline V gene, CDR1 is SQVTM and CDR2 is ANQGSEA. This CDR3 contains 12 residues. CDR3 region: CSVTQGADEQYF. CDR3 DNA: TGCAGCGTAACGCAGGGGGCGGACGAGCAGTACTTC.

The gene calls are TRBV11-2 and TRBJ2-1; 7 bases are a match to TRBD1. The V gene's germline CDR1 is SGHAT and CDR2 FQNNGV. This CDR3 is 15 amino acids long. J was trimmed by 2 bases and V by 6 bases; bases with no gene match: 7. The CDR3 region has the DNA TGTGCCAGCAGACCCCCGGGACAGCCCTACAATGAGCAGTTCTTC. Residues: CASRPPGQPYNEQFF.

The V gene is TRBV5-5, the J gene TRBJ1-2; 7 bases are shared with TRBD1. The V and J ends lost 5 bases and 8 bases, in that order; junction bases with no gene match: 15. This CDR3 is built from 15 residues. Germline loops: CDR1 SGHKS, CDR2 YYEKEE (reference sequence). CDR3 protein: CASRERQGTTLGYTF. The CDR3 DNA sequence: TGTGCCAGCAGAGAAAGACAGGGCACGACACTCGGCTACACCTTC.

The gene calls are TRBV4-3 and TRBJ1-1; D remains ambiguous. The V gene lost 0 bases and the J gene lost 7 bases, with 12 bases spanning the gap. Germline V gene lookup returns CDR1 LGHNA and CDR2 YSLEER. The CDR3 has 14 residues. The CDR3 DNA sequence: TGCGCCAGCAGCCAAGATTTCCGAGCTGGTGAAGCTTTCTTT. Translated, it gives CASSQDFRAGEAFF.

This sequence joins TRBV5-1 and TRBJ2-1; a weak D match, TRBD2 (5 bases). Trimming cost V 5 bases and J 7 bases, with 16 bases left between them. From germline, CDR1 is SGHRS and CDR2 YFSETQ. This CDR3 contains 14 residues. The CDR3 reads CASRIGLPGNEQFF. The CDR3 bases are TGCGCCAGCAGAATTGGACTGCCTGGGAATGAGCAGTTCTTC.

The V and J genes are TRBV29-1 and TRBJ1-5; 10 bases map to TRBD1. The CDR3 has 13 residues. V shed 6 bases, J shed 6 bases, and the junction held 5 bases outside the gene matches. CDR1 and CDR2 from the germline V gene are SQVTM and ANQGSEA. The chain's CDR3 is CSVGGDRGQPQHF. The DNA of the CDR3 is TGCAGCGTCGGGGGGGACAGGGGTCAGCCCCAGCATTTT.

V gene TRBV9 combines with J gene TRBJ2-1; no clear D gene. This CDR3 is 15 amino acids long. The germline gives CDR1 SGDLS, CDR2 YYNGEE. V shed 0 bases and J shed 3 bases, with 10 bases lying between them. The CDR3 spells CASSVEVTGYNEQFF. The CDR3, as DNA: TGTGCCAGCAGCGTAGAAGTAACGGGCTACAATGAGCAGTTCTTC.

CDR3 nucleotides: TGTGCCACCAGCAGAGATGGGGGGGGCCATGGTAATGAAAAACTGTTTTTT. This sequence encodes CATSRDGGGHGNEKLFF. The chain has TRBV15 and TRBJ1-4; tentatively, D is TRBD1 (6 bases). Germline values: CDR1 LNHNV, CDR2 YYDKDF (reference sequence). The V and J ends lost 0 bases and 4 bases respectively, with 15 bases between them. The CDR3 is 17 residues long.

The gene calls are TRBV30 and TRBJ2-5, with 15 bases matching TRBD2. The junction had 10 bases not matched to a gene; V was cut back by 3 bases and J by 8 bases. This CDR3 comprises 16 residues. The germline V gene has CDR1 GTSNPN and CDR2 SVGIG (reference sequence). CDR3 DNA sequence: TGTGCCTGGAGGGGAGCCCGGACTAGCGGGGGGGCAACCCAGTACTTC. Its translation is CAWRGARTSGGATQYF. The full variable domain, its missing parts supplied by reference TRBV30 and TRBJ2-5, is SQTIHQWPATLVQPVGSPLSLECTVEGTSNPNLYWYRQAAGRGLQLLFYSVGIGQISSEVPQNLSASRPQDRQFILSSKKLLLSDSGFYLCAWRGARTSGGATQYFGPGTRLLVL.

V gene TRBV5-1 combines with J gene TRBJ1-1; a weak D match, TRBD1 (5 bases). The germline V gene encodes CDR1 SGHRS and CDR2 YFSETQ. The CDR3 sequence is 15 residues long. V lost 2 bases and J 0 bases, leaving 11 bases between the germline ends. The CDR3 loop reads CASSLDRVMNTEAFF. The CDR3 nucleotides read TGCGCCAGCAGCTTAGACAGAGTAATGAACACTGAAGCTTTCTTT.

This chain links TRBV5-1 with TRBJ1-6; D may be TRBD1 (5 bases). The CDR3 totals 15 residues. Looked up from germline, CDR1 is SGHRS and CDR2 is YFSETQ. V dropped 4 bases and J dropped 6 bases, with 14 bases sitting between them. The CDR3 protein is CASSPTAIFNSPLHF. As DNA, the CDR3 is TGCGCCAGCAGCCCGACAGCTATCTTTAATTCACCCCTCCACTTT.

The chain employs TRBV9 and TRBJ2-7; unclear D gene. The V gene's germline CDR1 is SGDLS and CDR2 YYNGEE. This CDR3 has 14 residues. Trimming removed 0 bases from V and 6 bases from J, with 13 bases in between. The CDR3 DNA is TGTGCCAGCAGCGTAGGGCTAGAAGGAGCCGAGCAGTACTTC. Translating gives CASSVGLEGAEQYF. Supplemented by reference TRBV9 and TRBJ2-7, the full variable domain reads DSGVTQTPKHLITATGQRVTLRCSPRSGDLSVYWYQQSLDQGLQFLIQYYNGEERAKGNILERFSAQQFPDLHSELNLSSLELGDSALYFCASSVGLEGAEQYFGPGTRLTVT.

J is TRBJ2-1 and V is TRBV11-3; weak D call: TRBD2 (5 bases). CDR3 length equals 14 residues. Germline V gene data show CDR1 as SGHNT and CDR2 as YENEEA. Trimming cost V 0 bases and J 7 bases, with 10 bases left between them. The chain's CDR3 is CASSLDGNENEQFF. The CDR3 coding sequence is TGTGCCAGCAGCTTAGACGGGAACGAAAATGAGCAGTTCTTC.

The CDR3 DNA reads TGTGCCTGGAGTGCCCAAACGGACAGGGTTAAGAAAGCTTTCTTT. Translated: CAWSAQTDRVKKAFF. The chain employs TRBV30 and TRBJ1-1; 8 bases match TRBD1. The trim removed 1 base at V and 9 bases at J, leaving 13 bases unmatched. This CDR3 has 15 amino acids. Germline V lookup: CDR1 GTSNPN, CDR2 SVGIG (reference sequence).

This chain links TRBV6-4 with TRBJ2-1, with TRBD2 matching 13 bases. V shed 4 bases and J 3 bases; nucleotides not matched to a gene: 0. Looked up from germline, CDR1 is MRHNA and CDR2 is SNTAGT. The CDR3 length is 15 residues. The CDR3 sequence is CASSGTSGGYNEQFF. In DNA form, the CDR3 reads TGTGCCAGCAGTGGGACTAGCGGGGGCTACAATGAGCAGTTCTTC.

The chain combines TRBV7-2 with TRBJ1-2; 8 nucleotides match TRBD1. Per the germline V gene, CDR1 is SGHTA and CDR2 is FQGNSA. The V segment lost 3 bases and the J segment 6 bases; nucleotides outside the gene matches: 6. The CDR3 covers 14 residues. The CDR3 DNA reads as TGTGCCAGCAGCTTTCCGACAGGGGTTAATGGCTACACCTTC. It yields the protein CASSFPTGVNGYTF.

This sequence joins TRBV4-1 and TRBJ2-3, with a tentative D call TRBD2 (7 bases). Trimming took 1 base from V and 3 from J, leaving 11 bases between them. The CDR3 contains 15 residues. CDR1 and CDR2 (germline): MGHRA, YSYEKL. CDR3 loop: CASSQGRGGTDTQYF. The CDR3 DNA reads TGCGCCAGCAGCCAAGGGAGGGGGGGTACAGATACGCAGTATTTT.